Listed below are T cell receptor beta chains from one sample, sequenced in a study of T cell responses to AZD1222 COVID-19 vaccine. Repertoires were generated with immunoSEQ multiplex PCR, while TCRdb's copy carries only in-frame clones and drops some. The sample yields some 200,000 clones, around 94% seen once. The source material was peripheral blood, sampled on day 0 of AZD1222 vaccination. These receptors originate from an adult in good health. The CDR3 runs from the conserved cysteine through the conserved F or W. The D gene is left open where the match is weak. Rows give clone size only sometimes, using once, few, many, or a class for an expanded clone.

>TRBJ1-2|15|NA|TRBV9|NA
TGTGCCAGCAGCGCCGGACAGAATCATAACTATGGCTACACCTTC
CASSAGQNHNYGYTF
>TRBJ2-1|18|NA|TRBV27|TRBD2
TGTGCCAGCAGTTTAGAAGCGGGAGGTCCGGGACCCTACAATGAGCAGTTCTTC
CASSLEAGGPGPYNEQFF
>TRBJ1-6|15|NA|TRBV5-5|NA
TGTGCCAGCAGCTTGGGCGACCCCTATAATTCACCCCTCCACTTT
CASSLGDPYNSPLHF
>TRBJ2-7|14|NA|TRBV11-2|NA
TGTGCCAGCAGCTTAACTTTAAGGTCCTACGAGCAGTACTTC
CASSLTLRSYEQYF
>TRBJ2-2|15|NA|TRBV3-1/TRBV3-2|TRBD1
TGTGCCAGCAGTCCCGGGACAGGGACGGGCGGGGAGCTGTTTTTT
CASSPGTGTGGELFF
>TRBJ1-2|12|NA|TRBV30|TRBD1
TGTGCCTGCCTAGGACAGGGCCATGGCTACACCTTC
CACLGQGHGYTF
>TRBJ1-1|13|NA|TRBV30|NA
TGTGCCTGGAGGGGCCGCATGAACACTGAAGCTTTCTTT
CAWRGRMNTEAFF
>TRBJ1-5|15|NA|TRBV7-2|NA
TGTGCCAGCAGCCTAAGCGCGGGGAGCAATCAGCCCCAGCATTTT
CASSLSAGSNQPQHF
>TRBJ1-1|12|NA|TRBV5-1|NA
TGCGCCAGCAGCTCTGCGAACACTGAAGCTTTCTTT
CASSSANTEAFF
>TRBJ2-3|15|NA|TRBV19|TRBD1
TGTGCCAGTGGCGGGGACAGGGAGAGGATAGATACGCAGTATTTT
CASGGDRERIDTQYF
>TRBJ1-2|14|NA|TRBV7-9|TRBD1
TGTGCCAGCAGCACCAAGACAGGGGACTATGGCTACACCTTC
CASSTKTGDYGYTF
>TRBJ1-1|13|NA|TRBV13|TRBD1
TGTGCCAGCAGCTTAGGGGCAGGGGGCGAAGCTTTCTTT
CASSLGAGGEAFF
>TRBJ2-1|12|NA|TRBV5-6|NA
TGTGCCAGCAGTGACATCTACAATGAGCAGTTCTTC
CASSDIYNEQFF
>TRBJ1-6|14|NA|TRBV11-2|NA
TGTGCCAGCAGCTTAGGCAGGTCTGGTTCACCCCTCCACTTT
CASSLGRSGSPLHF
>TRBJ1-2|13|NA|TRBV7-2|NA
TGTGCCAGCAGCCCGGTGACAGGCTATGGCTACACCTTC
CASSPVTGYGYTF
>TRBJ1-3|15|once|TRBV11-2|NA
TGTGCCAGCAGCTTAGATAGGCGCTCTGGAAACACCATATATTTT
CASSLDRRSGNTIYF